This T cell receptor beta chain emerged from a study of PD-1 blockade in mismatch repair-deficient tumors (TCRdb year 2017). Regarding the research as a whole: Between September 2013 and 2016, the trial enrolled 86 consecutive patients with over nine mismatch repair-deficient cancer types, every one of whom had been previously treated and was progressing. Tumor-associated T cell clones in the peripheral blood of patients responding to PD-1 blockade were tracked using deep sequencing of TCR CDR3 regions.

From the germline V gene (reference sequence), CDR1 is GTSNPN and CDR2 is SVGIG. CDR3 length: 16 amino acids, cysteine to phenylalanine. Kept here is only the CDR3 DNA, which spans 48 bases and is read in frame from base 1. V and J lose 2 bases and 3 bases, and a span of 17 bases separates them. The full study reports these points: Rapid expansion after pembrolizumab followed by contraction, generally before radiologic responses, was shown by tumor-resident clones, which were often undetectable in blood before treatment.

Mismatch repair deficiency was established in every enrolled patient by polymerase chain reaction or immunohistochemistry. A few patients who responded to pembrolizumab therapy underwent TCR sequencing. In the phase II trial, pembrolizumab PD-1 blockade was tested prospectively in advanced mismatch repair-deficient cancers, no matter which tissue of origin the cancers came from. Peripheral blood T cell samples were serially collected before and at multiple times after PD-1 blockade was started. Blood sampling time points were reported as weeks after the first dose of pembrolizumab. Notes on this clone: Its antigen is unknown. The input lacks base qualities; no much larger clone sits a single base away.

The library was generated by the immunoSEQ multiplex PCR assay. TCRdb carries this immuneACCESS record with in-frame sequences only. Its versions omit some clonotypes, under half of them owing to an unresolved V gene in the studies checked, with the rest unexplained. The sample includes some 110,000 clones, with about three quarters observed a single time. Approximately 4.7% of the sample is in the top ten clones. The clonotype comes from an adult with mismatch repair-deficient cancer. Rearrangement joined TRBV30 to TRBJ2-1; the D gene is perhaps TRBD2, from 5 matching bases. The sequencing used peripheral blood, collected 60 weeks after starting pembrolizumab. The CDR3 region reads CAWSWNQRPNYNEQFF. The nucleotides are TGTGCCTGGAGTTGGAATCAGCGGCCGAACTACAATGAGCAGTTCTTC. The CDR3 plus the reference TRBV30 and TRBJ2-1 genes for the other parts give the full variable domain: SQTIHQWPATLVQPVGSPLSLECTVEGTSNPNLYWYRQAAGRGLQLLFYSVGIGQISSEVPQNLSASRPQDRQFILSSKKLLLSDSGFYLCAWSWNQRPNYNEQFFGPGTRLTVL.